This T cell receptor beta chain was obtained from a study of a mutant IDH1 vaccine in newly diagnosed glioma. About the study: Sex distribution of treated patients was about 60% male and around 40% female; mean age was about 40 years. Study-level findings and limits: Pseudoprogression showed no apparent link to changes in top peripheral T cell clonotypes.

Assay used: immunoSEQ multiplex PCR; TCRdb lists only in-frame clones, some missing. The sample shows 80,000 to 100,000 clones, almost 85% of them seen only once. This CDR3 has 13 amino acids. Germline CDR1 and CDR2: SGHDT and YYEEEE. Germline trimming cut 3 bases from V and 5 bases from J; bases unmatched to any gene: 2. A remark on this clone: Antigen: not known.

Time point of the sample: baseline, week 1 (first vaccination visit). Treatment specified: pre-vaccination baseline after standard-of-care therapy. New WHO grade 3 or 4 IDH1-mutant, ATRX-lost astrocytomas were present in all donors. Material: PBMCs, obtained from a glioma patient treated with radiotherapy, temozolomide or both. This sequence originates from a man aged 35 to 55 with glioma. Some clones in this sample may be carry-over from other donors' samples. The gene calls are TRBV5-6 and TRBJ1-5; 7 nucleotides align to TRBD1. CDR3 sequence reads: CASSYQGDQPQHF. The CDR3, as DNA: TGTGCCAGCAGCTATCAGGGGGATCAGCCCCAGCATTTT.